Shown below are 26 T cell receptor beta chains from a single sample sequenced in a study of PD-1 blockade in classical Hodgkin lymphoma. All patients experienced relapse after autologous stem cell transplantation, and brentuximab vedotin exposure was variable. Here immunoSEQ multiplex PCR was the method, and the copy in TCRdb shows in-frame clones only, minus some. The data hold approximately 150,000 clones, with 78% observed a single time. The material was peripheral blood mononuclear cells (PBMCs), obtained before the second cycle of nivolumab. The receptors derive from a human donor with classical Hodgkin lymphoma.

The V call is TRBV9, the J call TRBJ1-6, with TRBD1 as a possible D gene (6 bases). The V gene lost 4 bases and the J gene lost 4 bases, with 15 bases spanning the gap. From germline, CDR1 is SGDLS and CDR2 YYNGEE. The CDR3 consists of 16 residues. The CDR3 is CASSTRGGQYNSPLHF. The CDR3, as DNA: TGTGCCAGCAGCACCCGGGGGGGCCAATATAATTCACCCCTCCACTTT.

This chain uses TRBV11-3 with TRBJ2-7; D might be TRBD2 (6 bases). Germline loops: CDR1 SGHNT, CDR2 YENEEA. With 0 bases removed from V and 0 bases from J, the gap between germline ends came to 15 bases. CDR3 length: 17 amino acids. The CDR3 region has the DNA TGTGCCAGCAGCTTAGATCCGGGCGGGGTCCTCTCCTACGAGCAGTACTTC. Translated: CASSLDPGGVLSYEQYF.

V gene TRBV7-9 combines with J gene TRBJ2-7; TRBD2 matches 9 bases. V gave up 4 bases and J gave up 0 bases; unmatched junction bases: 4. This CDR3 is 15 amino acids long. Germline V gene data show CDR1 as SEHNR and CDR2 as FQNEAQ (reference sequence). The CDR3 protein is CASSSTSGYSYEQYF. CDR3 sequence (DNA): TGTGCCAGCAGCTCCACTAGCGGGTACTCCTACGAGCAGTACTTC.

This clone was seen only once. The rearrangement joins TRBV7-6 to TRBJ1-2, with D possibly TRBD1 on 5 matching bases. V lost 1 base, J lost 3 bases, and 12 bases lay in between. CDR1 is SGHVS and CDR2 is FNYEAQ in the germline V gene. CDR3 length: 15 amino acids. The CDR3 here is CASSLEAGSHYGYTF. CDR3 nucleotide sequence: TGTGCCAGCAGCTTAGAGGCAGGGAGTCACTATGGCTACACCTTC.

V is TRBV6-5 and J is TRBJ2-3; no reliable D call. This CDR3 contains 15 residues. V was cut by 0 bases and J by 0 bases, with 7 bases left in between. Germline CDR1 is MNHEY and CDR2 is SVGAGI. The CDR3 loop is CASSYSRSSTDTQYF. CDR3 sequence (DNA): TGTGCCAGCAGTTACTCCCGGTCTAGCACAGATACGCAGTATTTT.

This clone was detected a few times. The J gene is TRBJ2-3, the V gene TRBV28; D is ambiguous. Germline V gene sequence: CDR1 MDHEN, CDR2 SYDVKM. The length of the CDR3 is 14 residues. Between the trimmed V and J ends, which lost 5 bases and 0 bases, there was a span of 9 bases. CDR3 sequence (DNA): TGTGCCAGCAGTAGGTTCGTTAGCACAGATACGCAGTATTTT. Translating it yields CASSRFVSTDTQYF.

The gene calls are TRBV5-1 and TRBJ1-4, with D unresolved. Per germline, CDR1 SGHRS and CDR2 YFSETQ. V lost 3 bases, J lost 15 bases, and 21 bases lay in between. The CDR3 contains 14 residues. In DNA form, the CDR3 reads TGCGCCAGCAGCTCGGCGGTTCCGGGTTCAATGTTGTTTTTT. It translates to CASSSAVPGSMLFF.

CDR3 coding DNA: TGTGCCAGCAGCTTCTCGGCCAGGAGGGGATCTAACTATGGCTACACCTTC. As protein: CASSFSARRGSNYGYTF. The chain links TRBV7-9 to TRBJ1-2; D might be TRBD1 (5 bases). The CDR3 is 17 amino acids. V was pared by 3 bases and J by 0 bases, with 17 bases between. Germline loops: CDR1 SEHNR, CDR2 FQNEAQ (reference sequence).

This chain links TRBV6-5 with TRBJ1-6; TRBD1 is a possible D gene (5 bases). Germline lookup yields CDR1 MNHEY and CDR2 SVGAGI. V was cut by 4 bases and J by 7 bases, with 14 bases left in between. The CDR3 consists of 15 residues. In DNA form, the CDR3 reads TGTGCCAGCAGTTTCGGGACTGTTCCCAATTCACCCCTCCACTTT. Its protein product is CASSFGTVPNSPLHF.

The chain combines TRBV7-2 with TRBJ1-4, with unresolved D. The V and J ends lost 5 bases and 3 bases respectively, with 13 bases between them. The germline V gene has CDR1 SGHTA and CDR2 FQGNSA. The CDR3 is 15 residues long. The CDR3 DNA sequence: TGTGCCAGCAGCCCAAAGGTCGGATCTAATGAAAAACTGTTTTTT. Translation: CASSPKVGSNEKLFF.

V is TRBV9 and J is TRBJ2-3, with TRBD2 matching 11 bases. This CDR3 spans 16 amino acids. The germline V gene encodes CDR1 SGDLS and CDR2 YYNGEE. The V gene end was trimmed by 4 bases and the J gene end by 0 bases; junction bases not matched to a gene: 4. The CDR3 here is CASSSGLAVSTDTQYF. In nucleotides, the CDR3 is TGTGCCAGCAGCTCGGGACTAGCGGTTAGCACAGATACGCAGTATTTT.

The V call is TRBV4-2, the J call TRBJ2-7; D is unclear. Germline V gene lookup returns CDR1 LGHNA and CDR2 YNFKEQ. The CDR3 is made up of 14 amino acids. The V and J ends lost 0 bases and 5 bases respectively, with 11 bases between them. The CDR3, as DNA: TGTGCCAGCAGCCAAGATCCGCCTAACCACGAGCAGTACTTC. Translated: CASSQDPPNHEQYF.

The chain couples TRBV6-6 to TRBJ1-2, with D unresolved. Germline V gene sequence: CDR1 MNHNY, CDR2 SVGAGI (reference sequence). With 4 bases removed from V and 8 bases from J, the gap between germline ends came to 11 bases. The CDR3 covers 12 residues. Written as DNA, the CDR3 is TGTGCCAGCAGTTGGGAGGGTAACGGCTACACCTTC. It specifies CASSWEGNGYTF.

Concerning this clone itself: An end of the junction differs from the germline gene, which may be a read error. The J gene is TRBJ2-3, the V gene TRBV6-5, with unresolved D. The CDR3 length is 13 residues. The germline V gene has CDR1 MNHEY and CDR2 SVGAGI. The CDR3 nucleotides are TGTGCCAGCAGTTACCAAGACACATATACGCAGTATTTT. The encoded protein is CASSYQDTYTQYF.

This clone was observed a handful of times. The V gene is TRBV4-1, the J gene TRBJ2-2; 7 bases are a match to TRBD2. CDR1 and CDR2 (germline): MGHRA, YSYEKL. The V gene end was trimmed by 4 bases and the J gene end by 7 bases; junction bases not matched to a gene: 18. The CDR3 totals 18 residues. The CDR3 is CASSPGIGGRGWNGELFF. The CDR3 bases are TGCGCCAGCAGCCCCGGAATAGGTGGGAGGGGTTGGAACGGGGAGCTGTTTTTT.

This chain joins TRBV6-1 and TRBJ2-7; D is unresolved. V shed 6 bases and J shed 5 bases, with 14 bases lying between them. The germline CDR1 and CDR2 sequences are MNHNS and SASEGT. This CDR3 comprises 13 residues. The CDR3 region is CASRLSQDHEQYF. DNA of the CDR3: TGTGCCAGCAGGCTCTCCCAGGATCACGAGCAGTACTTC.

V and J are TRBV13 and TRBJ2-6, with D possibly TRBD2 on 5 matching bases. The CDR3 spans 18 residues. V was cut by 0 bases and J by 0 bases, with 12 bases left in between. CDR1 is PRHDT, CDR2 FYEKMQ, per germline (reference sequence). CDR3: CASSLGPGGLSGANVLTF. CDR3 DNA sequence: TGTGCCAGCAGCTTAGGGCCCGGCGGACTCTCTGGGGCCAACGTCCTGACTTTC.

The rearrangement uses TRBV5-6 and TRBJ2-1; D call uncertain. The CDR3 is made up of 13 amino acids. Between the trimmed V and J ends, which lost 0 bases and 7 bases, there was a span of 8 bases. Looked up from germline, CDR1 is SGHDT and CDR2 is YYEEEE. The CDR3 DNA reads as TGTGCCAGCAGCTTGGTTGAGAAAAATGAGCAGTTCTTC. Encoded protein: CASSLVEKNEQFF.

The V and J genes are TRBV21-1 and TRBJ2-5; no DNA check was done on the table's D call, TRBD2. TRBV21-1 is flagged as a pseudogene. CDR3 length equals 14 residues. CDR3 sequence: CASSKRRLQETQYF. CDR3 nucleotide sequence: TGTGCCAGCAGCAAAAGAAGACTTCAAGAGACCCAGTACTTC.

The gene calls are TRBV9 and TRBJ1-3, with 9 bases aligning to TRBD1. V trimming: 4 bases; J trimming: 4 bases; junction bases outside the gene matches: 6. Germline V gene lookup returns CDR1 SGDLS and CDR2 YYNGEE. CDR3 size: 15 residues. CDR3 in amino acids: CASSPGTGQGNTIYF. The CDR3 DNA sequence: TGTGCCAGCAGCCCTGGGACAGGGCAAGGAAACACCATATATTTT.

The chain employs TRBV5-5 and TRBJ1-1; D not certain. This CDR3 spans 14 amino acids. Germline V gives CDR1 SGHKS, CDR2 YYEKEE (reference sequence). The ends were cut back, 0 bases at V and 4 bases at J, with 10 bases in the middle. CDR3 in DNA: TGTGCCAGCAGCTTGGCCTACTGGGGCACTGAAGCTTTCTTT. It translates to CASSLAYWGTEAFF.

In this sample, this clone turned up a few times. CDR3 sequence reads: CASSIGDREQYF. In DNA, the CDR3 is TGTGCCAGTAGTATTGGGGACAGGGAGCAGTACTTC. V usage is TRBV19 and J usage is TRBJ2-7; 8 nucleotides line up with TRBD1. V lost 3 bases, J lost 7 bases, and 2 bases stayed unmatched. The CDR3 loop spans 12 amino acids. The germline CDR1 and CDR2 sequences are LNHDA and SQIVND (reference sequence).

This clone came up a few times. CDR3 protein: CASSSRTGRETQYF. The CDR3 region has the DNA TGTGCCAGCAGCTCCAGGACAGGGAGGGAGACCCAGTACTTC. V gene TRBV7-6 combines with J gene TRBJ2-5, with 8 bases fitting TRBD1. Germline V CDR1 and CDR2: SGHVS, FNYEAQ. The CDR3 covers 14 residues. The junction had 6 bases not matched to a gene; V was cut back by 4 bases and J by 5 bases. The whole variable domain, filled in from reference TRBV7-6 and TRBJ2-5, reads GAGVSQSPRYKVTKRGQDVALRCDPISGHVSLYWYRQALGQGPEFLTYFNYEAQQDKSGLPNDRFSAERPEGSISTLTIQRTEQRDSAMYRCASSSRTGRETQYFGPGTRLLVL.

The chain links TRBV25-1 to TRBJ2-3; D might be TRBD1 (6 bases). Germline V lookup: CDR1 MGHDK, CDR2 SYGVNS. Between the trimmed V and J ends, which lost 5 bases and 2 bases, there was a span of 11 bases. The CDR3 consists of 14 residues. The CDR3 loop reads CASSPRDNTDTQYF. CDR3 coding DNA: TGTGCCAGCAGTCCCAGGGACAACACAGATACGCAGTATTTT.

V usage is TRBV27 and J usage is TRBJ2-7; weak D call: TRBD2 (5 bases). V lost 3 bases and J lost 6, with 9 bases in between. Looked up from germline, CDR1 is MNHEY and CDR2 is SMNVEV (reference sequence). The CDR3 runs 12 residues. The chain's CDR3 is CASSFSAGEQYF. In DNA form, the CDR3 reads TGTGCCAGCAGTTTCAGCGCGGGCGAGCAGTACTTC.

The chain is built from TRBV27 and TRBJ2-1; 11 bases line up with TRBD1. CDR3 length: 15 amino acids. Trimming at V came to 2 bases and at J to 6 bases, leaving 3 bases not matched to a gene. CDR1 MNHEY and CDR2 SMNVEV come from the germline V gene (reference sequence). This CDR3 reads CASSLEGTGGNEQFF. The CDR3, as DNA: TGTGCCAGCAGTTTAGAAGGGACAGGGGGCAATGAGCAGTTCTTC.